The rows below give T cell receptor beta chains drawn from one sample of a study of T cells after yellow fever vaccination. MiXCR was run by TCRdb on the 5' RACE reads, yielding one entry per CDR3 protein. The sample comprises about 580,000 distinct CDR3 sequences, 17% of which are singletons, and around a sixth rests with the top ten. Sequenced material: PBMCs, taken 5 days after the first yellow fever vaccination. The receptors were sampled from a man in his late teens or twenties who received the YFV17D yellow fever vaccine. The CDR3 runs from the conserved cysteine through the conserved F or W.

CDR3 protein | V gene
CAISEIEGLGTDTQYF | TRBV10-3
CASSLGYGQGQETQYF | TRBV5-5
CASSLTGTGNEKLFF | TRBV5-1
CATSSDSQETQYF | TRBV15
CASSAGTGSSNQPQHF | TRBV9
CASSLMDFPGETQYF | TRBV7-3
CSAVGTGSSYNSPLHF | TRBV20-1
CASSLGRTGPDPNGYTF | TRBV7-9
CASSPRPGLTFTDTQYF | TRBV5-1
CASSLTPRVGAGELFF | TRBV7-9
CATSDTRGSETQYF | TRBV24-1
CASSQDPGIGNTIYF | TRBV3-1
CASSKGQGAETQYF | TRBV5-1
CASSLLGRVQGEQYF | TRBV5-1
CASSLTGHPEAFF | TRBV12-3/TRBV12-4